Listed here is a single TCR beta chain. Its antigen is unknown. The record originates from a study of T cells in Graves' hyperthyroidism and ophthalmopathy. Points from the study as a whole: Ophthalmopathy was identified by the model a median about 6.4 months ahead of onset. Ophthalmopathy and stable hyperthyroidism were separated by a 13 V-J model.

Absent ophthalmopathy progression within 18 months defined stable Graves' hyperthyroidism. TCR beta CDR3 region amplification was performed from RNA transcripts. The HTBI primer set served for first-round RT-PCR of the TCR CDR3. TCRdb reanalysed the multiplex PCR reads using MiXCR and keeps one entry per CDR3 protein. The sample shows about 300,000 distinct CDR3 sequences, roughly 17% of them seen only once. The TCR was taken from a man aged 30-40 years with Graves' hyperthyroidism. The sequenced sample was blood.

CDR3 amino acids: CARDRGNEQFF. CDR3 DNA sequence: TGTGCCAGAGACCGGGGGAATGAGCAGTTCTTC. The V gene is TRBV7-9, the J gene TRBJ2-1; possibly TRBD2 for D (6 bases). V shed 9 bases and J shed 7 bases, with 10 bases lying between them. CDR1 and CDR2 from the germline V gene are SEHNR and FQNEAQ (reference sequence). This CDR3 has 11 amino acids.